A selection of T cell receptor beta chains follows, all from one sample in a study of radiotherapy plus CTLA-4 blockade in lung cancer. The method was immunoSEQ multiplex PCR; TCRdb's version includes in-frame clones alone and lacks a portion of them. The sample has some 100,000 clones, approximately 80% seen once. Sequencing was performed on peripheral blood, taken from a patient treated with radiotherapy plus ipilimumab. All receptors come from a human donor with non-small cell lung cancer that progressed on radiotherapy plus ipilimumab. CDR3s include the opening cysteine and the closing phenylalanine or tryptophan. A D gene is named only where the DNA matches it firmly. Clone size, where shown, is once, few, many, or a class for clones that have expanded.

.	TRBV6-6	TRBJ1-4	once	CASSLDSTNEKLFF	TGTGCCAGCAGCTTAGACTCAACTAATGAAAAACTGTTTTTT
.	TRBV19	TRBJ2-5	few	CASSIWAAGGQETQYF	TGTGCCAGTAGTATTTGGGCCGCAGGAGGGCAAGAGACCCAGTACTTC
.	TRBV21-1	TRBJ1-4	.	CASSPDKDEKLFF	TGTGCCAGCAGCCCCGACAAGGATGAAAAACTGTTTTTT
.	TRBV7-2	TRBJ2-1	once	CASSLAPGFYNEQFF	TGTGCCAGCAGCTTAGCCCCGGGGTTCTACAATGAGCAGTTCTTC
.	TRBV30	TRBJ1-1	.	CAWSVNVNTEAFF	TGTGCCTGGAGTGTAAACGTGAACACTGAAGCTTTCTTT
.	TRBV6-1	TRBJ1-5	.	CASSESGDQPQHF	TGTGCCAGCAGTGAAAGCGGGGATCAGCCCCAGCATTTT
.	TRBV7-6	TRBJ2-5	once	CASSPRGRGETQYF	TGTGCCAGCAGCCCCCGGGGGAGGGGGGAGACCCAGTACTTC
.	TRBV30	TRBJ1-4	.	CAWSSGRSEKLFF	TGTGCCTGGAGTTCAGGTCGATCCGAAAAACTGTTTTTT
TRBD1	TRBV6-6	TRBJ2-2	.	CASIPGQGTGGELFF	TGTGCCAGCATTCCGGGACAGGGGACCGGCGGGGAGCTGTTTTTT
TRBD1	TRBV6-1	TRBJ1-1	.	CASSELTGGTEAFF	TGTGCCAGCAGTGAACTCACAGGGGGGACTGAAGCTTTCTTT
TRBD2	TRBV7-9	TRBJ2-7	.	CASSLAGTSGSQYEQYF	TGTGCCAGCAGCTTAGCGGGCACTAGCGGGAGCCAATACGAGCAGTACTTC
.	TRBV15	TRBJ1-3	.	CATSRGADSGNTIYF	TGTGCCACCAGCAGAGGGGCAGACTCTGGAAACACCATATATTTT
.	TRBV25-1	TRBJ1-4	.	CASSEGWGSGTNEKLFF	TGTGCCAGCAGTGAAGGCTGGGGCTCAGGTACTAATGAAAAACTGTTTTTT
.	TRBV14	TRBJ2-7	.	CASSQGFGGSYEQYF	TGTGCCAGCAGCCAAGGATTTGGGGGATCCTACGAGCAGTACTTC
.	TRBV5-5	TRBJ1-2	.	CASSGTLVANYGYTF	TGTGCCAGCTCTGGGACCCTAGTTGCTAACTATGGCTACACCTTC
.	TRBV4-3	TRBJ1-1	.	CASSQERWGLAEAFF	TGCGCCAGCAGCCAAGAAAGGTGGGGCTTGGCTGAAGCTTTCTTT
TRBD1	TRBV18	TRBJ1-2	.	CASSPKKTGVPWGYTF	TGTGCCAGCTCGCCAAAGAAGACAGGGGTCCCTTGGGGCTACACCTTC
TRBD1	TRBV29-1	TRBJ1-1	few	CSVERDRVWNTEAFF	TGCAGCGTTGAAAGGGACAGGGTGTGGAACACTGAAGCTTTCTTT
TRBD2	TRBV5-6	TRBJ2-1	.	CASSRPVGSGGAVEFF	TGTGCCAGCAGCCGCCCGGTTGGTAGCGGGGGGGCCGTGGAGTTCTTC
.	TRBV30	TRBJ2-1	.	CAWSARDSSSYNEQFF	TGTGCCTGGAGTGCCCGGGACTCCAGCTCCTACAATGAGCAGTTCTTC
.	TRBV4-1	TRBJ2-7	.	CASSTLGLSLDEQYF	TGCGCCAGCAGCACCCTAGGGCTCTCCCTCGACGAGCAGTACTTC
TRBD1	TRBV2	TRBJ1-5	few	CASSGTGGDQPQHF	TGTGCCAGCAGTGGGACAGGGGGTGATCAGCCCCAGCATTTT
TRBD1	TRBV5-4	TRBJ1-3	.	CASSSPVGNRGSSGNTIYF	TGTGCCAGCAGCAGCCCCGTAGGAAACAGGGGGAGCTCTGGAAACACCATATATTTT
.	TRBV10-3	TRBJ1-1	.	CAISGYGNTEAFF	TGTGCCATCAGTGGCTACGGGAACACTGAAGCTTTCTTT
TRBD1	TRBV19	TRBJ1-5	.	CASSRQGYGVNQPQHF	TGTGCCAGTAGTAGACAGGGGTACGGGGTCAATCAGCCCCAGCATTTT
.	TRBV11-2	TRBJ2-3	.	CASSLARMHTQYF	TGTGCCAGCAGCTTAGCCCGTATGCATACGCAGTATTTT
TRBD1	TRBV19	TRBJ2-7	.	CASSIAGQGQREQYF	TGTGCCAGTAGTATTGCGGGACAGGGACAGCGGGAGCAGTACTTC
.	TRBV30	TRBJ1-5	.	CAWSTGNNQPQHF	TGTGCCTGGTCTACAGGGAACAATCAGCCCCAGCATTTT
.	TRBV15	TRBJ2-3	once	CATSRVWGNTDTQYF	TGTGCCACCAGCAGAGTATGGGGCAACACAGATACGCAGTATTTT
.	TRBV5-1	TRBJ2-7	.	CASSLEGGSYEQYF	TGCGCCAGCAGCTTGGAGGGGGGGTCCTACGAGCAGTACTTC
.	TRBV7-8	TRBJ1-5	.	CASSLDHRGKDQPQHF	TGTGCCAGCAGCTTAGATCATCGAGGGAAGGATCAGCCCCAGCATTTT
TRBD1	TRBV5-4	TRBJ1-2	.	CASSGDRNYGYTF	TGTGCCAGCAGCGGGGACAGGAACTATGGCTACACCTTC
.	TRBV18	TRBJ1-1	.	CASSLPGPGNTEAFF	TGTGCCAGCTCACTACCGGGACCGGGAAACACTGAAGCTTTCTTT
.	TRBV13	TRBJ2-3	.	CASSGPGDTDTQYF	TGTGCCAGCAGTGGCCCGGGGGACACAGATACGCAGTATTTT
TRBD1	TRBV2	TRBJ1-6	once	CASSVNGGQGNSPLHF	TGTGCCAGCAGTGTGAACGGAGGACAGGGGAATTCACCCCTCCACTTT
TRBD1	TRBV14	TRBJ2-7	few	CASSQVGDRGLEQYF	TGTGCCAGCAGCCAAGTAGGTGACAGGGGGCTCGAGCAGTACTTC
TRBD1	TRBV28	TRBJ1-6	.	CASTRTTGGRNSPLHF	TGTGCCAGTACCAGAACGACAGGGGGTCGTAATTCACCCCTCCACTTT
.	TRBV5-4	TRBJ1-2	.	CASSSSTANYGYTF	TGTGCCAGCAGCTCCTCGACAGCTAACTATGGCTACACCTTC
.	TRBV7-6	TRBJ1-4	.	CASSPAGGKLFF	TGTGCCAGCAGCCCAGCGGGGGGAAAACTGTTTTTT
.	TRBV5-1	TRBJ1-1	.	CASSLAGQGGTEAFF	TGCGCCAGCAGCTTGGCCGGGCAGGGAGGCACTGAAGCTTTCTTT
TRBD2	TRBV7-2	TRBJ2-3	.	CASSPVTSVSDTQYF	TGTGCCAGCAGCCCCGTGACTAGCGTCTCAGATACGCAGTATTTT
.	TRBV5-4	TRBJ1-1	.	CASSGRGTEAFF	TGTGCCAGCAGCGGACGTGGCACTGAAGCTTTCTTT
.	TRBV28	TRBJ2-1	.	CASSSRLVVGEQFF	TGTGCCAGCAGTTCACGACTAGTCGTTGGTGAGCAGTTCTTC
.	TRBV5-4	TRBJ1-1	.	CASSLQGGVAEAFF	TGTGCCAGCAGCTTGCAGGGTGGAGTAGCTGAAGCTTTCTTT
TRBD2	TRBV5-1	TRBJ2-3	once	CASSSPGLAGIDTQYF	TGCGCCAGCAGCTCACCTGGACTAGCGGGAATAGATACGCAGTATTTT
.	TRBV5-4	TRBJ1-2	.	CASSLVTTNYGYTF	TGTGCCAGCAGCTTGGTTACGACTAACTATGGCTACACCTTC
TRBD1	TRBV5-1	TRBJ2-2	.	CASSPGQGVGELFF	TGCGCCAGCAGCCCGGGACAGGGGGTCGGGGAGCTGTTTTTT
.	TRBV7-8	TRBJ1-1	.	CASSPQSINTEAFF	TGTGCCAGCAGCCCCCAATCCATTAACACTGAAGCTTTCTTT
.	TRBV6-5	TRBJ2-7	.	CASTRAGSSYEQYF	TGTGCCAGTACACGGGCAGGGTCTTCCTACGAGCAGTACTTC
.	TRBV18	TRBJ1-1	.	CASSPFEARDTEAFF	TGTGCCAGCTCACCATTCGAGGCCAGGGACACTGAAGCTTTCTTT
.	TRBV19	TRBJ1-6	few	CASSAPMGSPLHF	TGTGCCAGTAGTGCCCCGATGGGCTCACCCCTCCACTTT
TRBD1	TRBV27	TRBJ2-7	.	CASSLSRQGASNEQYF	TGTGCCAGCAGTTTATCGAGACAGGGGGCGAGTAACGAGCAGTACTTC
TRBD2	TRBV25-1	TRBJ2-2	once	CASSEYGAGGGGELFF	TGTGCCAGCAGTGAATATGGAGCGGGAGGAGGCGGGGAGCTGTTTTTT
.	TRBV27	TRBJ2-7	.	CASSLAPKLGTYEQYF	TGTGCCAGCAGTTTAGCCCCGAAACTAGGGACCTACGAGCAGTACTTC
TRBD1	TRBV7-2	TRBJ1-6	.	CASSRGAGGNSPLHF	TGTGCCAGCAGCCGGGGCGCAGGGGGGAATTCACCCCTCCACTTT
TRBD1	TRBV6-4	TRBJ2-1	once	CASSVAGQGVLGSYNEQFF	TGTGCCAGCAGTGTTGCGGGACAGGGGGTATTGGGCTCCTACAATGAGCAGTTCTTC
.	TRBV4-1	TRBJ1-2	.	CASSQGPGGREIGYTF	TGCGCCAGCAGCCAAGGGCCCGGAGGGAGGGAAATCGGCTACACCTTC
.	TRBV27	TRBJ1-5	.	CASTSLEGVGNQPQHF	TGTGCCAGCACGTCCCTGGAGGGGGTGGGCAATCAGCCCCAGCATTTT
TRBD2	TRBV7-2	TRBJ2-5	.	CASSLVGAGGRETQYF	TGTGCCAGCAGCTTAGTGGGGGCGGGAGGACGGGAGACCCAGTACTTC
.	TRBV4-3	TRBJ2-7	.	CASSQEEGYEQYF	TGCGCCAGCAGCCAAGAGGAGGGGTACGAGCAGTACTTC